The 19 T cell receptor beta chains presented below share a single source sample, sequenced in a study of T cells after yellow fever vaccination. TCRdb called the 5' RACE reads again in MiXCR, with one record for every CDR3 protein. The table has 110,000 to 150,000 distinct CDR3 sequences, under 8% seen once. The sequences come from CD4+ T cells sorted from PBMCs, collected 10 days after the yellow fever booster vaccination. The receptors derive from a young man who received the YFV17D yellow fever vaccine.

This clonotype has more than one count but fewer than ten. This chain connects TRBV7-8 to TRBJ1-2; a possible D gene is TRBD1 (6 bases). V lost 2 bases, J lost 2 bases, and 9 bases lay in between. CDR3 length: 14 residues. Per the germline V gene, CDR1 is SGHVS and CDR2 is FQNEAQ. Here the CDR3 DNA reads TGTGCCAGCAGCTTAACAGGGTCGAACTATGGCTACACCTTC. Encoded protein: CASSLTGSNYGYTF.

For the CDR3, the DNA is TGTGCCAGCATTGGGCTGTTGAACACTGAAGCTTTCTTT. Residues: CASIGLLNTEAFF. The chain couples TRBV6-1 to TRBJ1-1; no clear D gene. The germline V and J ends were trimmed by 7 bases and 0 bases, with 9 bases remaining between them. From germline, CDR1 is MNHNS and CDR2 SASEGT. The CDR3 has 13 amino acids.

This clonotype occurred many times. The chain carries TRBV20-1 and TRBJ1-2; 9 bases fit TRBD1. V shed 5 bases, J shed 8 bases, and the junction held 12 bases outside the gene matches. Germline values: CDR1 DFQATT, CDR2 SNEGSKA (reference sequence). The CDR3 is 14 amino acids. The CDR3 sequence is CSASPGQGLWGYTF. The CDR3 DNA is TGCAGTGCTTCCCCGGGACAGGGTCTGTGGGGCTACACCTTC.

This clonotype was detected ten times or more. V is TRBV7-9 and J is TRBJ1-6, with D uncertain. The germline gives CDR1 SEHNR, CDR2 FQNEAQ (reference sequence). The CDR3 extends over 15 amino acids. V was clipped by 5 bases and J by 10 bases, with 18 bases between them. CDR3 DNA: TGTGCCAGCAGCCCAACTCGGGGTCGGGTCTCACCCCTCCACTTT. It specifies CASSPTRGRVSPLHF. Looking up the rest from reference TRBV7-9 and TRBJ1-6 gives the full variable domain: DTGVSQNPRHKITKRGQNVTFRCDPISEHNRLYWYRQTLGQGPEFLTYFQNEAQLEKSRLLSDRFSAERPKGSFSTLEIQRTEQGDSAMYLCASSPTRGRVSPLHFGNGTRLTVT.

Points on this clonotype: The junction shows a germline mismatch at one end, possibly a read error. The J gene is TRBJ2-1, the V gene TRBV20-1, with D perhaps TRBD2 (5 bases). The CDR3 is made up of 14 amino acids. Germline CDR1 DFQATT, CDR2 SNEGSKA (reference sequence). CDR3 loop: CCARVNGNHNEQFF. The DNA of the CDR3 is TGCTGTGCTAGGGTTAACGGGAACCACAATGAGCAGTTCTTC.

This chain uses TRBV20-1 with TRBJ2-3; 9 bases agree with TRBD2. J was trimmed by 6 bases and V by 3 bases; bases with no gene match: 16. Germline loops: CDR1 DFQATT, CDR2 SNEGSKA (reference sequence). The CDR3 runs to 17 residues. The CDR3 region is CSASSWQASGAGDTQYF. The CDR3 nucleotides are TGCAGTGCTAGTAGTTGGCAGGCTAGCGGGGCGGGGGATACGCAGTATTTT.

This clonotype was detected many times. The chain couples TRBV7-2 to TRBJ2-1; 12 nucleotides agree with TRBD2. V dropped 0 bases and J dropped 5; count of bases not matched to a gene: 2. The germline gives CDR1 SGHTA, CDR2 FQGNSA. The length of the CDR3 is 16 residues. The CDR3 is CASSLALAGGHNEQFF. The CDR3 DNA is TGTGCCAGCAGCTTAGCACTAGCGGGAGGACACAATGAGCAGTTCTTC.

The V and J genes are TRBV7-8 and TRBJ2-7, with D possibly TRBD2 on 6 matching bases. Germline CDR1 and CDR2: SGHVS and FQNEAQ. There are 12 residues in the CDR3. V was clipped by 4 bases and J by 7 bases, with 11 bases between them. CDR3 DNA: TGTGCCAGCAGCTCGTATGGGAGGGAGCAGTACTTC. Translating it yields CASSSYGREQYF.

The table lists this clonotype with many counts. The chain carries TRBV4-3 and TRBJ2-1, with TRBD2 identical over 13 bases. Per the germline V gene, CDR1 is LGHNA and CDR2 is YSLEER. The CDR3 runs 15 residues. Losses at the gene ends were 1 base for V and 7 bases for J; bases not matched to a gene: 1. The CDR3 sequence: CASSQGTSGSNEQFF. In DNA form, the CDR3 reads TGCGCCAGCAGCCAAGGGACTAGCGGGAGTAATGAGCAGTTCTTC.

Many counts were recorded for this clonotype. The V and J genes are TRBV30 and TRBJ2-2; 8 bases match TRBD1. Per germline, CDR1 GTSNPN and CDR2 SVGIG (reference sequence). The CDR3 contains 16 residues. V gave up 4 bases and J gave up 2 bases; unmatched junction bases: 9. This chain's CDR3 is CAWTTGTGINTGELFF. The CDR3 DNA sequence: TGTGCCTGGACAACCGGGACAGGCATTAACACCGGGGAGCTGTTTTTT.

In this sample, this clonotype turned up many times. The CDR3 loop is CASSSPHQGTEQFF. CDR3 nucleotide sequence: TGTGCCAGCAGTTCCCCGCATCAGGGGACTGAGCAGTTCTTC. The rearrangement links TRBV6-2 or TRBV6-3 to TRBJ2-1, with D perhaps matching TRBD1 (6 bases). CDR3 length equals 14 residues. CDR1 is MNHEY, CDR2 SVGEGT, per germline. V lost 4 bases and J 9 bases, leaving 16 bases between the germline ends.

In its sample, this clonotype was seen many times. The rearrangement uses TRBV12-5 and TRBJ2-1, with D maybe TRBD2 (5 bases). Trimming removed 2 bases from V and 10 bases from J, with 9 bases in between. Looked up from germline, CDR1 is LGHNT and CDR2 is FRNRAP. The CDR3 covers 12 residues. The CDR3 reads CASGLFSAEQFF. In DNA, the CDR3 is TGTGCTAGTGGTTTGTTTAGCGCCGAGCAGTTCTTC.

In its sample, this clonotype was seen many times. The rearrangement links TRBV5-1 to TRBJ2-3; D may be TRBD1 or TRBD2 (5 bases each). Trimming shortened V by 3 bases and J by 3 bases, and 17 bases separated the two germline ends. The CDR3 has 16 residues. From germline, CDR1 is SGHRS and CDR2 YFSETQ. CDR3 in amino acids: CASSWGIGASTDTQYF. CDR3 in DNA: TGCGCCAGCAGCTGGGGGATTGGGGCTTCGACAGATACGCAGTATTTT.

This clonotype was counted ten times or more. The V gene is TRBV3-1, the J gene TRBJ1-1; D possibly corresponds to TRBD1 (6 bases). The CDR3 sequence is 15 residues long. Germline CDR1 and CDR2: LGHDT and YNNKEL (reference sequence). Trimming left V 5 bases short and J 5 bases short, with 18 bases between. The CDR3 reads CASSALQGFGTEAFF. CDR3 bases: TGTGCCAGCAGCGCCCTACAGGGTTTTGGAACTGAAGCTTTCTTT. The full variable domain, in which reference TRBV3-1 and TRBJ1-1 provide the parts outside the CDR3, is DTAVSQTPKYLVTQMGNDKSIKCEQNLGHDTMYWYKQDSKKFLKIMFSYNNKELIINETVPNRFSPKSPDKAHLNLHINSLELGDSAVYFCASSALQGFGTEAFFGQGTRLTVV.

This clonotype was found many times. The V call is TRBV6-2 or TRBV6-3, the J call TRBJ2-1; D not resolved. This CDR3 spans 13 amino acids. CDR1 and CDR2 (germline): MNHEY, SVGEGT. The V end lost 6 bases, the J end lost 7 bases, and 13 bases lay between the germline ends. The CDR3 coding sequence is TGTGCCAGCAGCGCTCATACCCCGAATGAGCAGTTCTTC. It specifies CASSAHTPNEQFF.

This clonotype was recorded many times. The V and J genes are TRBV5-1 and TRBJ2-5; 7 bases fit TRBD1. V trimming: 2 bases; J trimming: 4 bases; junction bases outside the gene matches: 11. CDR3 length equals 16 residues. Germline assignment: CDR1 SGHRS and CDR2 YFSETQ. The CDR3 loop reads CASSLVDRANRETQYF. In DNA, the CDR3 is TGCGCCAGCAGCTTAGTCGACAGGGCGAATCGAGAGACCCAGTACTTC.

This clonotype was seen repeatedly, ten times or more. The J gene is TRBJ2-1, the V gene TRBV7-6, with 10 nucleotides matching TRBD2. The CDR3 covers 14 residues. The V gene end was trimmed by 5 bases and the J gene end by 6 bases; junction bases not matched to a gene: 4. The germline V gene has CDR1 SGHVS and CDR2 FNYEAQ. The CDR3 DNA sequence: TGTGCCAGCAGCCCCGGGACTAGCGCCAATGAGCAGTTCTTC. It codes for CASSPGTSANEQFF.

This clonotype was counted many times. The chain recombines TRBV27 with TRBJ2-1; 7 bases fit TRBD1. This CDR3 is 15 amino acids long. Germline V gives CDR1 MNHEY, CDR2 SMNVEV (reference sequence). V gave up 3 bases and J gave up 2 bases; unmatched junction bases: 4. The CDR3 here is CASSFGTATYNEQFF. CDR3 in DNA: TGTGCCAGCAGTTTTGGGACAGCGACCTACAATGAGCAGTTCTTC.

This clonotype was seen many times. The gene calls are TRBV7-9 and TRBJ2-3; 8 nucleotides line up with TRBD2. The CDR3 consists of 15 residues. Germline V gives CDR1 SEHNR, CDR2 FQNEAQ (reference sequence). The trim removed 5 bases at V and 3 bases at J, leaving 7 bases unmatched. CDR3 sequence: CASSVTSGITDTQYF. CDR3 nucleotides: TGTGCCAGCAGCGTCACTAGCGGCATTACAGATACGCAGTATTTT.